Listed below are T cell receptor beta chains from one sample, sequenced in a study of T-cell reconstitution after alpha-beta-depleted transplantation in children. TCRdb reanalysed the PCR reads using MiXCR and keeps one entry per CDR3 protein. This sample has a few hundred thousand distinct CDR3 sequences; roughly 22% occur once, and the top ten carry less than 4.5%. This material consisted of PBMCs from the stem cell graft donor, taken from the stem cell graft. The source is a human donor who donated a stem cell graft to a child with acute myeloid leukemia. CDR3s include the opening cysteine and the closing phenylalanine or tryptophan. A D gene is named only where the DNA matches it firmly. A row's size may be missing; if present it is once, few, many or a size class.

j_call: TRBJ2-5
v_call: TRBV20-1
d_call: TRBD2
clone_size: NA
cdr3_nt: TGCAGTGCTTCGGGACTAGCGGGTGTCCAAGAGACCCAGTACTTC
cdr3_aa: CSASGLAGVQETQYF

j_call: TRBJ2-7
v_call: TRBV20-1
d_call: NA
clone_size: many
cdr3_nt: TGCAGTGCTAGAGCGGGGTCTGACTACGAGCAGTACTTC
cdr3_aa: CSARAGSDYEQYF

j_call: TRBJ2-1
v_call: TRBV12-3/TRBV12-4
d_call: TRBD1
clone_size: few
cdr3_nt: TGTGCCAGCAGGGGCACGGGGACAGACTACAATGAGCAGTTCTTC
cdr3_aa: CASRGTGTDYNEQFF

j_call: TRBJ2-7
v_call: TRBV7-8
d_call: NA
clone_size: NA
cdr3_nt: TGTGCCAGCAGCTTAGGCAAGCCCTACGAGCAGTACTTC
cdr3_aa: CASSLGKPYEQYF

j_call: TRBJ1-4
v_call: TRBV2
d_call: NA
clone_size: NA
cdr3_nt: TGTGCCAGCAGTGAAAACAGGGAAAAGGAAAAACTGTTTTTT
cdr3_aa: CASSENREKEKLFF

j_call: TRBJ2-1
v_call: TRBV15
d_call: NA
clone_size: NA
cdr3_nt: TGTGCCACCAGCAGAGATGCCAGGTACGAGCAGTTCTTC
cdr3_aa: CATSRDARYEQFF

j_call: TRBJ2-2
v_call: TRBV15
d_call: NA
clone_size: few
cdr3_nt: TGTGCCACCAGCAGAGATCTAGGAGGGAGTCTAACCGGGGAGCTGTTTTTT
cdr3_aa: CATSRDLGGSLTGELFF

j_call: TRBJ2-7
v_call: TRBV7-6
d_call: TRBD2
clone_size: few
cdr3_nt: TGTGCCAGCAGCCCTACGACTAGCGATACCTACGAGCAGTACTTC
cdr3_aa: CASSPTTSDTYEQYF

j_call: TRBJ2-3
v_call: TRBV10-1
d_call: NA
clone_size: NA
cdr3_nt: TGCGCCAGCAGTCTTTCCTCGGGTTTGGGCACAGATACGCAGTATTTT
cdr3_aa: CASSLSSGLGTDTQYF

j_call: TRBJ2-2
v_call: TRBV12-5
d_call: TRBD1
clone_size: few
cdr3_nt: TGTGCTAGTGGTCCTCACAGGGGGCGGAACACCGGGGAGCTGTTTTTT
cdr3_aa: CASGPHRGRNTGELFF

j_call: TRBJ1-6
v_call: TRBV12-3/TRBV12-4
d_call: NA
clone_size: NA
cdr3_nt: TGTGCCAGCAGTCCACAGTTCTCACCCCTCCACTTT
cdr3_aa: CASSPQFSPLHF

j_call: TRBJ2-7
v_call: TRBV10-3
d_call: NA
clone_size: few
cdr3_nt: TGTGCCATCAGTGAGCCTATGGCAGGGAGCCATTTCTTCTTTTACGAGCAGTACTTC
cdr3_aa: CAISEPMAGSHFFFYEQYF

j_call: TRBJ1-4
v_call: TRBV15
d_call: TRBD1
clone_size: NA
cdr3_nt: TGTGCCACCAGCCGAGAGCGGGCAGGGGGGGAAAAACTGTTTTTT
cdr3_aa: CATSRERAGGEKLFF

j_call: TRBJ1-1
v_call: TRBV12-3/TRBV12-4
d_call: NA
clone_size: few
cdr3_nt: TGTGCCAGCAGTTTAAATGAGGTGGGGACTGAAGCTTTCTTT
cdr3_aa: CASSLNEVGTEAFF

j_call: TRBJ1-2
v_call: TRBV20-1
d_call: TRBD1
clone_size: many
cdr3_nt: TGCAGTGCTGGGGAGACAGGGCTCGGCTATGGCTACACCTTC
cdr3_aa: CSAGETGLGYGYTF

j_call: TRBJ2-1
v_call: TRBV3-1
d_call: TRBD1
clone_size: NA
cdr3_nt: TGTGCCAGCAGCCCGAGGGCGGCGACAGGGGGTTCTTATGAGCAGTTCTTC
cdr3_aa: CASSPRAATGGSYEQFF

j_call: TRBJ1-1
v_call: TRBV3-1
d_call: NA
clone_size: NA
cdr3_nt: TGTGCCAGCAGCCAAGATGGGGGGTTCAACACTGAAGCTTTCTTT
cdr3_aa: CASSQDGGFNTEAFF

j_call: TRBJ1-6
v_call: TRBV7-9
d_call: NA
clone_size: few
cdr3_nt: TGTGCCAGCAGCTCCACCGTGGAGGCTTCACCCCTCCACTTT
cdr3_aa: CASSSTVEASPLHF

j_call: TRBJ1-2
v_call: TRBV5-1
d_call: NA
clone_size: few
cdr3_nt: TGCGCCAGCAGCTTGGAACCCGGGGTCGACTATGGCTACACCTTC
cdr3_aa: CASSLEPGVDYGYTF

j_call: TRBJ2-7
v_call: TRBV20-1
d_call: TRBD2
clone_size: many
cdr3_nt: TGCAGTTCCTGGCTAGCGGGGGCCTACGAGCAGTACTTC
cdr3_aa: CSSWLAGAYEQYF

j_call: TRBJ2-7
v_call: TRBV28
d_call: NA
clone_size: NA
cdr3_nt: TGTGCCAGCAGTTTAGCCCTTGCCAACTACGAGCAGTACTTC
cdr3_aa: CASSLALANYEQYF

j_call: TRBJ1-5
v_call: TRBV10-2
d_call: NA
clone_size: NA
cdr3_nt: TGCGCCAGCAGCAGGGGAGGACGGCAGCCCCAGCATTTT
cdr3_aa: CASSRGGRQPQHF

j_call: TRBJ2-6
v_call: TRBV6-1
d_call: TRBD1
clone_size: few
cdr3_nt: TGTGCCAGCAGTGAATTATTGGGACAGGGGACTGGGGCCAACGTCCTGACTTTC
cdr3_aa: CASSELLGQGTGANVLTF

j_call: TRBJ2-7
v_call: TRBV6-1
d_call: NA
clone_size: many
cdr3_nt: TGTGCCAGCAGTGAATACTCCGGCGAGCAGTACTTC
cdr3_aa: CASSEYSGEQYF

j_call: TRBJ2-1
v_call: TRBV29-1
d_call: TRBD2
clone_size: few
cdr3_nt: TGCAGCGTTGAGTCCCCGGGAGGGGGAAATGAGCAGTTCTTC
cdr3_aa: CSVESPGGGNEQFF

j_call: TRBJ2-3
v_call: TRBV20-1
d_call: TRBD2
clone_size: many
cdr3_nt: TGCAGTGCTTCGCTAGCGGGAGACGGAGATACGCAGTATTTT
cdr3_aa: CSASLAGDGDTQYF

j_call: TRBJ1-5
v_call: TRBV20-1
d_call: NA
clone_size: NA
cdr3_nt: TGCAGTGCTAGAGTTTCGGGGGTTAGCAATCAGCCCCAGCATTTT
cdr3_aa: CSARVSGVSNQPQHF

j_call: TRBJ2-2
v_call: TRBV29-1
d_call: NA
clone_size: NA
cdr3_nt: TGCAGCGTTGACCCCATAGGACAAATCACCGGGGAGCTGTTTTTT
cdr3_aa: CSVDPIGQITGELFF

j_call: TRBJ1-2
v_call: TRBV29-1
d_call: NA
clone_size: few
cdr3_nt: TGCAGCGTTGAGGACCGACTTAACCCCCCTCCGTATGGCTACACCTTC
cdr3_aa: CSVEDRLNPPPYGYTF

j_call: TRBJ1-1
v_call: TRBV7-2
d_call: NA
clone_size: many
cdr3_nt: TGTGCCAGCAGCTTACAAACCACCATGAACACTGAAGCTTTCTTT
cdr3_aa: CASSLQTTMNTEAFF

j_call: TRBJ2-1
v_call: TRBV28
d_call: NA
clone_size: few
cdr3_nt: TGTGCCAGCAGGATTGGAGGGGCCCTCTACAATGAGCAGTTCTTC
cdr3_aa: CASRIGGALYNEQFF

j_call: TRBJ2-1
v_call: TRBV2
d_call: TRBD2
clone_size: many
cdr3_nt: TGTGCCAGCAGTGCCGGGACTAGCGGTTACAATGAGCAGTTCTTC
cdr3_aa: CASSAGTSGYNEQFF